A selection of T cell receptor beta chains follows, all from one sample in a study of control samples from healthy donors and cancer patients. Sequenced by immunoSEQ multiplex PCR; TCRdb stores in-frame clones only, minus some. The repertoire holds 100,000 to 150,000 clones, roughly 91% seen once, with about 1.5% in the top ten. Sequenced: PBMCs. Every receptor here comes from a man aged 50 or older with head and neck cancer. Both conserved end residues are part of each CDR3. The order of the fields is D gene, V gene, clone size, J gene, CDR3 protein, CDR3 DNA. A D gene is named only where the DNA matches it firmly. Clone size, where shown, is once, few, many, or a class for clones that have expanded.

d_gene: NA; v_gene: TRBV19; abundance: NA; j_gene: TRBJ1-5; CDR3aa: CASSHFLRESNQPQHF; CDR3nt: TGTGCCAGTAGTCACTTCCTCAGGGAGAGCAATCAGCCCCAGCATTTT
d_gene: TRBD2; v_gene: TRBV6-2/TRBV6-3; abundance: NA; j_gene: TRBJ2-3; CDR3aa: CASSYGAGGRYTQYF; CDR3nt: TGTGCCAGCAGTTACGGGGCGGGGGGGCGATATACGCAGTATTTT
d_gene: NA; v_gene: TRBV6-5; abundance: once; j_gene: TRBJ1-6; CDR3aa: CASRVSRQRSPLHF; CDR3nt: TGTGCCAGCAGGGTGTCGAGGCAAAGATCACCCCTCCACTTT
d_gene: NA; v_gene: TRBV6-1; abundance: NA; j_gene: TRBJ1-1; CDR3aa: CASSEVGTGFRGAFF; CDR3nt: TGTGCCAGCAGTGAAGTTGGGACTGGATTTAGGGGAGCTTTCTTT
d_gene: NA; v_gene: TRBV14; abundance: NA; j_gene: TRBJ2-7; CDR3aa: CASSQDQRGRGSYEQYF; CDR3nt: TGTGCCAGCAGCCAAGATCAAAGAGGACGGGGGTCCTACGAGCAGTACTTC
d_gene: TRBD2; v_gene: TRBV6-4; abundance: once; j_gene: TRBJ2-3; CDR3aa: CASSDTSGTDTQYF; CDR3nt: TGTGCCAGCAGTGACACTAGCGGCACAGATACGCAGTATTTT
d_gene: TRBD2; v_gene: TRBV3-1/TRBV3-2; abundance: NA; j_gene: TRBJ2-7; CDR3aa: CASGLAGWDGGVDYEQYF; CDR3nt: TGTGCCAGCGGACTAGCAGGTTGGGACGGGGGGGTTGACTACGAGCAGTACTTC
d_gene: NA; v_gene: TRBV9; abundance: NA; j_gene: TRBJ2-3; CDR3aa: CASSVWDTRTDTQYF; CDR3nt: TGTGCCAGCAGCGTATGGGACACCCGCACAGATACGCAGTATTTT
d_gene: NA; v_gene: TRBV9; abundance: NA; j_gene: TRBJ1-5; CDR3aa: CASSEYLKGPQHF; CDR3nt: TGTGCCAGCAGCGAGTACCTGAAAGGGCCCCAGCATTTT
d_gene: TRBD2; v_gene: TRBV9; abundance: NA; j_gene: TRBJ2-1; CDR3aa: CASSSLAGVTPPYNEQFF; CDR3nt: TGTGCCAGCAGCTCGCTAGCGGGGGTGACACCCCCCTACAATGAGCAGTTCTTC
d_gene: NA; v_gene: TRBV5-4; abundance: NA; j_gene: TRBJ2-3; CDR3aa: CASSAPLTRGTDTQYF; CDR3nt: TGTGCCAGCAGCGCACCCCTCACACGGGGGACAGATACGCAGTATTTT
d_gene: TRBD1; v_gene: TRBV19; abundance: NA; j_gene: TRBJ1-1; CDR3aa: CASTGQVLNTEAFF; CDR3nt: TGTGCCAGTACCGGACAGGTGCTGAACACTGAAGCTTTCTTT
d_gene: TRBD1; v_gene: TRBV3-1/TRBV3-2; abundance: NA; j_gene: TRBJ1-1; CDR3aa: CASSPGQGGTEAFF; CDR3nt: TGTGCCAGCAGCCCCGGACAGGGAGGCACTGAAGCTTTCTTT
d_gene: TRBD1; v_gene: TRBV7-8; abundance: NA; j_gene: TRBJ1-1; CDR3aa: CASSQQGAGTEAFF; CDR3nt: TGTGCCAGCAGCCAGCAGGGGGCAGGCACTGAAGCTTTCTTT
d_gene: NA; v_gene: TRBV13; abundance: NA; j_gene: TRBJ2-7; CDR3aa: CASSPGIGGEQYF; CDR3nt: TGTGCCAGCAGCCCAGGGATTGGAGGAGAGCAGTACTTC
d_gene: NA; v_gene: TRBV27; abundance: once; j_gene: TRBJ1-1; CDR3aa: CASSLSGGHTEAFF; CDR3nt: TGTGCCAGCAGTTTATCGGGGGGACACACTGAAGCTTTCTTT
d_gene: TRBD2; v_gene: TRBV6-2/TRBV6-3; abundance: NA; j_gene: TRBJ2-1; CDR3aa: CASSRLAGVSYNEQFF; CDR3nt: TGTGCCAGCAGTCGGCTAGCGGGTGTCTCCTACAATGAGCAGTTCTTC
d_gene: NA; v_gene: TRBV24-1; abundance: NA; j_gene: TRBJ1-2; CDR3aa: CATSDSYGYTF; CDR3nt: TGTGCCACCAGTGATTCCTATGGCTACACCTTC
d_gene: NA; v_gene: TRBV12-5; abundance: NA; j_gene: TRBJ1-4; CDR3aa: CASGLVKGKNEKLFF; CDR3nt: TGTGCTAGTGGTTTGGTGAAGGGGAAGAATGAAAAACTGTTTTTT
d_gene: NA; v_gene: TRBV12-3/TRBV12-4; abundance: NA; j_gene: TRBJ2-7; CDR3aa: CASSQRQQQYF; CDR3nt: TGTGCCAGCAGCCAACGACAGCAGCAGTACTTC
d_gene: NA; v_gene: TRBV9; abundance: NA; j_gene: TRBJ2-2; CDR3aa: CASSSLHTGELFF; CDR3nt: TGTGCCAGCAGCAGTCTCCACACCGGGGAGCTGTTTTTT
d_gene: NA; v_gene: TRBV13; abundance: NA; j_gene: TRBJ2-1; CDR3aa: CASSFDRSSYNEQFF; CDR3nt: TGTGCCAGCAGCTTCGACAGGAGCTCCTACAATGAGCAGTTCTTC
d_gene: NA; v_gene: TRBV10-3; abundance: NA; j_gene: TRBJ1-2; CDR3aa: CAISDGGGYYGYTF; CDR3nt: TGTGCCATCAGTGACGGGGGAGGGTACTATGGCTACACCTTC
d_gene: TRBD1; v_gene: TRBV5-1; abundance: once; j_gene: TRBJ1-2; CDR3aa: CASSLSGTDLSGYTF; CDR3nt: TGCGCCAGCAGCTTGTCAGGGACAGACCTTTCTGGCTACACCTTC
d_gene: TRBD1; v_gene: TRBV19; abundance: NA; j_gene: TRBJ2-2; CDR3aa: CASSIVGTGRTGELFF; CDR3nt: TGTGCCAGTAGTATAGTTGGGACAGGGCGGACCGGGGAGCTGTTTTTT
d_gene: NA; v_gene: TRBV21-1; abundance: NA; j_gene: TRBJ1-2; CDR3aa: CASRGGKCYTF; CDR3nt: TGTGCCAGCAGAGGGGGCAAATGCTACACCTTC
d_gene: TRBD2; v_gene: TRBV7-9; abundance: once; j_gene: TRBJ2-5; CDR3aa: CASSLGLAVQETQYF; CDR3nt: TGTGCCAGCAGCTTAGGACTAGCGGTCCAAGAGACCCAGTACTTC
d_gene: TRBD1; v_gene: TRBV6-5; abundance: NA; j_gene: TRBJ1-6; CDR3aa: CAIKQGIGNSPLHF; CDR3nt: TGTGCCATCAAACAGGGGATCGGTAATTCACCCCTCCACTTT
d_gene: NA; v_gene: TRBV18; abundance: NA; j_gene: TRBJ1-2; CDR3aa: CASSRLGGALNYGYTF; CDR3nt: TGTGCCAGCTCCAGACTAGGCGGGGCGCTTAACTATGGCTACACCTTC
d_gene: NA; v_gene: TRBV7-2; abundance: NA; j_gene: TRBJ2-5; CDR3aa: CASSLEVRAETQYF; CDR3nt: TGTGCCAGCAGCTTAGAAGTAAGGGCGGAGACCCAGTACTTC
d_gene: TRBD1; v_gene: TRBV6-1; abundance: NA; j_gene: TRBJ1-5; CDR3aa: CASSENRGVNQPQHF; CDR3nt: TGTGCCAGCAGTGAGAACAGGGGGGTCAATCAGCCCCAGCATTTT
d_gene: NA; v_gene: TRBV7-3; abundance: NA; j_gene: TRBJ1-1; CDR3aa: CASSPGPGNTEAFF; CDR3nt: TGTGCCAGCAGCCCCGGGCCGGGGAACACTGAAGCTTTCTTT
d_gene: NA; v_gene: TRBV28; abundance: NA; j_gene: TRBJ1-5; CDR3aa: CASRRDRNQPQHF; CDR3nt: TGTGCCAGCAGGAGGGATCGCAATCAGCCCCAGCATTTT
d_gene: NA; v_gene: TRBV6-2/TRBV6-3; abundance: NA; j_gene: TRBJ2-1; CDR3aa: CASSYEPGHQSSYNEQFF; CDR3nt: TGTGCCAGCAGTTACGAGCCGGGACACCAGAGCTCCTACAATGAGCAGTTCTTC
d_gene: TRBD1; v_gene: TRBV15; abundance: once; j_gene: TRBJ1-4; CDR3aa: CATSRQTGVYEKLFF; CDR3nt: TGTGCCACCAGCAGGCAAACAGGGGTTTATGAAAAACTGTTTTTT
d_gene: NA; v_gene: TRBV5-1; abundance: NA; j_gene: TRBJ1-1; CDR3aa: CASRVWSGTEAFF; CDR3nt: TGCGCCAGCAGGGTTTGGAGCGGCACTGAAGCTTTCTTT
d_gene: TRBD1; v_gene: TRBV6-5; abundance: NA; j_gene: TRBJ1-4; CDR3aa: CASSYSAGGGRLFF; CDR3nt: TGTGCCAGCAGTTACTCGGCAGGGGGGGGGAGGCTGTTTTTT
d_gene: NA; v_gene: TRBV7-3; abundance: NA; j_gene: TRBJ1-1; CDR3aa: CASSLSRIGFARNTEAFF; CDR3nt: TGTGCCAGCAGCTTATCTCGTATTGGGTTCGCTAGGAACACTGAAGCTTTCTTT
d_gene: TRBD1; v_gene: TRBV19; abundance: NA; j_gene: TRBJ2-7; CDR3aa: CASSIRTGVSYEQYF; CDR3nt: TGTGCCAGTAGTATCCGGACAGGGGTATCCTACGAGCAGTACTTC
d_gene: NA; v_gene: TRBV7-8; abundance: NA; j_gene: TRBJ1-6; CDR3aa: CASSFGVYNSPLHF; CDR3nt: TGTGCCAGCAGCTTTGGAGTTTATAATTCACCCCTCCACTTT
d_gene: NA; v_gene: TRBV5-1; abundance: NA; j_gene: TRBJ2-5; CDR3aa: CASSAGALKETQYF; CDR3nt: TGCGCCAGCAGTGCAGGCGCTTTGAAAGAGACCCAGTACTTC
d_gene: TRBD1; v_gene: TRBV4-3; abundance: NA; j_gene: TRBJ1-1; CDR3aa: CASSQDDRGFLGLNTEAFF; CDR3nt: TGCGCCAGCAGCCAAGATGACAGGGGATTCCTGGGGTTGAACACTGAAGCTTTCTTT
d_gene: NA; v_gene: TRBV11-2; abundance: NA; j_gene: TRBJ2-1; CDR3aa: CASSLAWGRHNEQFF; CDR3nt: TGTGCCAGCAGCTTAGCCTGGGGGCGGCACAATGAGCAGTTCTTC
d_gene: NA; v_gene: TRBV29-1; abundance: NA; j_gene: TRBJ1-2; CDR3aa: CSVEDLWGVDGYTF; CDR3nt: TGCAGCGTTGAAGATCTTTGGGGGGTCGATGGCTACACCTTC
d_gene: NA; v_gene: TRBV7-2; abundance: once; j_gene: TRBJ2-5; CDR3aa: CASSPRRSIQETQYF; CDR3nt: TGTGCCAGCAGCCCACGCCGGTCCATCCAGGAGACCCAGTACTTC
d_gene: TRBD1; v_gene: TRBV6-5; abundance: NA; j_gene: TRBJ1-5; CDR3aa: CASSLTGESNQPQHF; CDR3nt: TGTGCCAGCAGTCTGACAGGGGAGAGCAATCAGCCCCAGCATTTT
d_gene: NA; v_gene: TRBV19; abundance: NA; j_gene: TRBJ1-4; CDR3aa: CATSPSVRSEKLFF; CDR3nt: TGTGCCACCTCGCCCAGCGTTAGGAGTGAAAAACTGTTTTTT
d_gene: TRBD1; v_gene: TRBV9; abundance: NA; j_gene: TRBJ1-1; CDR3aa: CASSVAAGTGPPNTEAFF; CDR3nt: TGTGCCAGCAGCGTGGCTGCGGGGACAGGGCCTCCGAACACTGAAGCTTTCTTT